This is a list of T cell receptor beta chains from one sample in a study of blood T cell repertoires in COVID-19. Here immunoSEQ multiplex PCR was the method, and the copy in TCRdb shows in-frame clones only, minus some. The sample shows 95,000 to 100,000 clones, 87% of them seen only once. Sequencing used peripheral blood. All receptors come from a woman in her twenties or thirties with acute or convalescent COVID-19. CDR3s include the opening cysteine and the closing phenylalanine or tryptophan. A D gene is named only where the DNA matches it firmly. Only part of the rows carry a size: once, few, many, or a class if the clone is expanded.

CASSRDREGQPQHF,TGTGCCAGTAGCCGGGACAGGGAGGGTCAGCCCCAGCATTTT,NA,TRBD1,TRBV19,TRBJ1-5
CATSDFPGQGWTGELFF,TGTGCCACCAGTGATTTCCCAGGACAGGGGTGGACCGGGGAGCTGTTTTTT,NA,TRBD1,TRBV24-1,TRBJ2-2
CASSFRPTGLNTGELFF,TGTGCCAGCAGCTTCCGCCCTACAGGGTTAAACACCGGGGAGCTGTTTTTT,NA,NA,TRBV7-8,TRBJ2-2
CASSLLQGGSPLHF,TGTGCCAGCAGCTTACTTCAGGGAGGATCACCCCTCCACTTT,NA,NA,TRBV7-6,TRBJ1-6
CASSPPRRDGSGNTIYF,TGTGCCAGCAGTCCTCCGCGGCGGGACGGGTCTGGAAACACCATATATTTT,NA,NA,TRBV28,TRBJ1-3
CASSLEVLAGGQGEQFF,TGTGCCAGCAGTTTAGAGGTCCTAGCGGGGGGGCAGGGTGAGCAGTTCTTC,NA,TRBD2,TRBV28,TRBJ2-1
CASSLGGLGVNQPQHF,TGTGCCAGCAGCTTAGGAGGCCTCGGGGTCAATCAGCCCCAGCATTTT,NA,NA,TRBV7-8,TRBJ1-5
CASSLRGAGNTGELFF,TGTGCCAGCAGCTTGCGGGGGGCAGGCAACACCGGGGAGCTGTTTTTT,few,TRBD2,TRBV7-9,TRBJ2-2
CASKGGLDTGELFF,TGTGCCAGCAAGGGGGGGCTCGACACCGGGGAGCTGTTTTTT,few,NA,TRBV28,TRBJ2-2
CSVVVGGRTDTQYF,TGCAGCGTTGTCGTCGGGGGACGCACAGATACGCAGTATTTT,NA,NA,TRBV29-1,TRBJ2-3
CASSQGLLTEIFRYEQYF,TGTGCCAGCAGCCAAGGCTTGCTGACGGAGATTTTTCGCTACGAGCAGTACTTC,once,NA,TRBV14,TRBJ2-7
CASSSTGQAESF,TGTGCCAGCAGCTCTACAGGGCAGGCAGAGAGCTTC,NA,NA,TRBV7-8,TRBJ1-2
CASFSGYEQYF,TGTGCCAGCTTCAGCGGGTACGAGCAGTACTTC,NA,NA,TRBV27,TRBJ2-7
CASSPPGTGYEQYF,TGTGCCAGCAGCCCTCCAGGGACTGGCTACGAGCAGTACTTC,NA,NA,TRBV3-1/TRBV3-2,TRBJ2-7
CASSPRGFYGYTF,TGTGCCAGCAGCCCACGGGGGTTCTATGGCTACACCTTC,NA,NA,TRBV27,TRBJ1-2
CSASPLQGNSPLHF,TGCAGTGCTAGTCCCTTACAGGGGAATTCACCCCTCCACTTT,NA,TRBD1,TRBV20-1,TRBJ1-6
CASSPGTSNYGYTF,TGTGCCAGCAGTCCCGGGACTTCGAACTATGGCTACACCTTC,NA,NA,TRBV6-6,TRBJ1-2
CASSSIRGAKNIQYF,TGTGCCAGCAGTTCGATCCGGGGAGCCAAAAACATTCAGTACTTC,NA,NA,TRBV6-2/TRBV6-3,TRBJ2-4
CASSLAGTVNNEQFF,TGCGCCAGCAGCTTGGCCGGGACAGTAAACAATGAGCAGTTCTTC,NA,TRBD1,TRBV5-1,TRBJ2-1
CASSQDFLIGNTEAFF,TGTGCCAGCAGCCAAGATTTTTTAATCGGGAACACTGAAGCTTTCTTT,NA,NA,TRBV14,TRBJ1-1
CASSPRQLNQPQHF,TGTGCCAGCAGTCCACGACAGCTCAATCAGCCCCAGCATTTT,NA,NA,TRBV27,TRBJ1-5
CASSLRTPGNTIYF,TGTGCCAGCAGCTTAAGAACTCCTGGAAACACCATATATTTT,NA,NA,TRBV5-6,TRBJ1-3
CASSHSGGVSGNTIYF,TGTGCCAGCTCACACTCCGGCGGGGTTTCTGGAAACACCATATATTTT,NA,NA,TRBV18,TRBJ1-3
CATSDFSGDEQYF,TGTGCCACCAGTGATTTTAGCGGTGACGAGCAGTACTTC,NA,NA,TRBV24-1,TRBJ2-7
CASSPEGSSPLHF,TGTGCCAGCTCCCCCGAAGGGAGTTCACCCCTCCACTTT,NA,NA,TRBV18,TRBJ1-6
CASSSIIGGYTF,TGTGCCAGCAGTTCGATAATCGGGGGCTACACCTTC,NA,NA,TRBV5-5,TRBJ1-2
CASSPRTGLEKLFF,TGTGCCAGCAGCCCAAGGACAGGTCTGGAAAAACTGTTTTTT,NA,TRBD1,TRBV5-8,TRBJ1-4
CASSSLSGGHNEQFF,TGCGCCAGCAGCTCCCTAAGCGGGGGACACAATGAGCAGTTCTTC,NA,TRBD2,TRBV5-1,TRBJ2-1
CASSLRTGDEQYF,TGTGCCAGCAGCCTTCGGACAGGGGACGAGCAGTACTTC,NA,TRBD1,TRBV7-3,TRBJ2-7
CASSAIQGSAEQYF,TGTGCCAGCAGCGCTATACAGGGGTCCGCCGAGCAGTACTTC,NA,TRBD1,TRBV7-3,TRBJ2-7
CASSLDGPQPQHF,TGTGCCAGCAGCTTAGACGGTCCCCAGCCCCAGCATTTT,once,NA,TRBV7-9,TRBJ1-5
CASSPWTGGNTEAFF,TGTGCCAGCAGCCCCTGGACAGGAGGGAACACTGAAGCTTTCTTT,NA,TRBD1,TRBV4-2,TRBJ1-1
CASSQEGQASSYNEQFF,TGCGCCAGCAGCCAAGAGGGACAGGCAAGCTCCTACAATGAGCAGTTCTTC,NA,TRBD1,TRBV4-1,TRBJ2-1
CASSPGTANSPLHF,TGCGCCAGCAGCCCCGGGACAGCTAATTCACCCCTCCACTTT,NA,TRBD1,TRBV5-1,TRBJ1-6
CASGADHYGYTF,TGTGCCAGCGGGGCGGATCACTATGGCTACACCTTC,NA,NA,TRBV27,TRBJ1-2
CASRLGRAGGLADEQFF,TGTGCAAGTCGCTTAGGGCGCGCGGGCGGCCTAGCAGATGAGCAGTTCTTC,NA,NA,TRBV12-2,TRBJ2-1
CASSWAGRAETQYF,TGTGCCAGTAGTTGGGCAGGGAGGGCGGAGACCCAGTACTTC,NA,TRBD2,TRBV19,TRBJ2-5
CASSWDRGNTEAFF,TGTGCCAGCAGCTGGGACAGGGGGAACACTGAAGCTTTCTTT,NA,TRBD1,TRBV6-5,TRBJ1-1
CASSLSGNYGYTF,TGCGCCAGCAGCTTGTCCGGGAACTATGGCTACACCTTC,NA,NA,TRBV5-1,TRBJ1-2
CSVETGGPYGYTF,TGCAGCGTTGAGACAGGCGGGCCCTATGGCTACACCTTC,NA,NA,TRBV29-1,TRBJ1-2